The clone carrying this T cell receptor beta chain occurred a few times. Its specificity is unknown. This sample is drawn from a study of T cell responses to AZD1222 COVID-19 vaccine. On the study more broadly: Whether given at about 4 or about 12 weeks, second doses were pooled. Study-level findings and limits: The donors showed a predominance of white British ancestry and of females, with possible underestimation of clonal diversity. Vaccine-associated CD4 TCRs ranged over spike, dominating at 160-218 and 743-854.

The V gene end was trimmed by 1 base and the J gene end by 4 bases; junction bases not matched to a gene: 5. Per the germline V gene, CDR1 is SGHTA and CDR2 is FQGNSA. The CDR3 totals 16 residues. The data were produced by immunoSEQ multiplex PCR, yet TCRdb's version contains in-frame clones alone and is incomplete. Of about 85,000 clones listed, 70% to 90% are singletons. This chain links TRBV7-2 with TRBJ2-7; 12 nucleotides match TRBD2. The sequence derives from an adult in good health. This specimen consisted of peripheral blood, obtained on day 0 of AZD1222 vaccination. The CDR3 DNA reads TGTGCCAGCAGCTTAGGACTAGCGGGAGAAGTATACGAGCAGTACTTC. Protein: CASSLGLAGEVYEQYF. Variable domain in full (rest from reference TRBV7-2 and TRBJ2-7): GAGVSQSPSNKVTEKGKDVELRCDPISGHTALYWYRQSLGQGLEFLIYFQGNSAPDKSGLPSDRFSAERTGGSVSTLTIQRTQQEDSAVYLCASSLGLAGEVYEQYFGPGTRLTVT.